Below are 11 T cell receptor beta chains sequenced from a single sample in a study of radiation and T cells in renal cell carcinoma. Sample time point: blood 4 weeks post-SBRT, at nephrectomy. The treatment here: 15 Gy SBRT to primary tumor, nephrectomy 4 weeks later. Measured with immunoSEQ multiplex PCR; TCRdb has only the in-frame clones, and not every one. The sample holds over 90,000 clones; approximately 80% are singletons and the top ten take approximately 7.2%. The sample was blood, taken from a patient whose treatment included radiotherapy and nephrectomy. The receptors originated from a man aged 55-75 years with renal cell carcinoma.

The rearrangement links TRBV5-6 to TRBJ2-2, with 8 bases matching TRBD2. With 0 bases clipped from V and 3 bases from J, the junction kept 4 bases outside the gene matches. Germline V CDR1 and CDR2: SGHDT, YYEEEE. This CDR3 region has 16 residues. Written as DNA, the CDR3 is TGTGCCAGCAGCTTGGATACGGGAGGGGACACCGGGGAGCTGTTTTTT. Residues: CASSLDTGGDTGELFF.

The CDR3 here is CSVPGVGEKLFF. The CDR3 DNA is TGCAGCGTCCCAGGGGTGGGTGAAAAACTGTTTTTT. This rearrangement joins TRBV29-1 to TRBJ1-4; a possible D gene is TRBD1 (6 bases). This CDR3 is built from 12 residues. The V end was cut by 6 bases, the J end by 7 bases, with 12 bases between. CDR1 SQVTM and CDR2 ANQGSEA come from the germline V gene.

V gene TRBV5-1 combines with J gene TRBJ1-3, with D uncertain. V was clipped by 1 base and J by 7 bases, with 12 bases between them. The CDR3 sequence is 14 residues long. Germline lookup yields CDR1 SGHRS and CDR2 YFSETQ. CDR3 protein: CASSLNPSGNTIYF. CDR3 in DNA: TGCGCCAGCAGCTTGAACCCCTCGGGGAACACCATATATTTT.

This clone was seen a handful of times. This chain uses TRBV29-1 with TRBJ1-4, with D unresolved. The CDR3 covers 12 residues. The ends were cut back, 3 bases at V and 8 bases at J, with 10 bases in the middle. Germline CDR1 and CDR2: SQVTM and ANQGSEA. The CDR3, as DNA: TGCAGCGTTGAGGAGACGGTCGAAAAACTGTTTTTT. This translates into CSVEETVEKLFF.

J is TRBJ2-3 and V is TRBV19; either TRBD1 or TRBD2 may supply D (5 bases each). Looked up from germline, CDR1 is LNHDA and CDR2 is SQIVND (reference sequence). V lost 3 bases and J lost 5, with 9 bases in between. The length of the CDR3 is 13 residues. In DNA form, the CDR3 reads TGTGCCAGTAGTATGGGGGTGGGAGATACGCAGTATTTT. Protein product: CASSMGVGDTQYF.

This sequence joins TRBV27 and TRBJ1-2; D may be TRBD1 (5 bases). CDR3 length equals 12 residues. CDR1 and CDR2 from the germline V gene are MNHEY and SMNVEV (reference sequence). V was pared by 6 bases and J by 8 bases, with 13 bases between. Here the CDR3 DNA reads TGTGCCAGCAGAGGGACCGAATGGGGCTACACCTTC. Its protein product is CASRGTEWGYTF.

The gene calls are TRBV6-1 and TRBJ2-7; D is perhaps TRBD2 (6 bases). From germline, CDR1 is MNHNS and CDR2 SASEGT. The V end was cut by 6 bases, the J end by 7 bases, with 22 bases between. The CDR3 contains 15 residues. CDR3 DNA: TGTGCCAGCAGCCCCTTTTTGGGACTGAGGGGAGAGCAGTACTTC. Its protein is CASSPFLGLRGEQYF.

The chain combines TRBV5-1 with TRBJ2-7; TRBD2 agrees at 11 bases. Germline trimming cut 2 bases from V and 5 bases from J; bases unmatched to any gene: 3. This CDR3 has 14 amino acids. Germline CDR1 reads SGHRS; CDR2 reads YFSETQ. The DNA of the CDR3 is TGCGCCAGCAGCTTAACTAGCGGGAGCCACGAGCAGTACTTC. This translates into CASSLTSGSHEQYF.

The chain recombines TRBV28 with TRBJ2-1, with 8 bases identical to TRBD2. Looked up from germline, CDR1 is MDHEN and CDR2 is SYDVKM. The CDR3 has 15 residues. The ends lost 3 bases at V and 5 bases at J; junction bases unmatched: 6. In DNA, the CDR3 is TGTGCCAGCAGTTTCAGGACTAGCCGTCACAATGAGCAGTTCTTC. Protein sequence: CASSFRTSRHNEQFF.

The V call is TRBV5-5, the J call TRBJ2-7; D is unresolved. Trimming removed 0 bases at V and 4 bases at J, with 14 bases between. The CDR3 loop spans 15 amino acids. Per germline, CDR1 SGHKS and CDR2 YYEKEE (reference sequence). CDR3 region: CASSLDPSPYYEQYF. Written as DNA, the CDR3 is TGTGCCAGCAGCTTGGACCCCAGCCCTTATTACGAGCAGTACTTC.

V is TRBV7-8 and J is TRBJ1-1; D gene unclear. Germline assignment: CDR1 SGHVS and CDR2 FQNEAQ. Trimming shortened V by 5 bases and J by 0 bases, and 13 bases separated the two germline ends. The CDR3 loop spans 15 amino acids. The CDR3 DNA reads as TGTGCCAGCAGCCTTCGTGGGGTTATGAACACTGAAGCTTTCTTT. Translating gives CASSLRGVMNTEAFF. Combining the CDR3 with reference TRBV7-8 and TRBJ1-1 gives the whole variable domain GAGVSQSPRYKVAKRGQDVALRCDPISGHVSLFWYQQALGQGPEFLTYFQNEAQLDKSGLPSDRFFAERPEGSVSTLKIQRTQQEDSAVYLCASSLRGVMNTEAFFGQGTRLTVV.